This T cell receptor (beta chain) was found in a study of identical twins. Overall study results and limits: These conclusions were based on statistical analysis (cross-sectional, not following the same donors).

Unique molecular identifiers were present on the cDNA, and a universal primer site came from template switching. TCRdb re-derived calls from the 5' RACE reads in MiXCR, one entry per CDR3 protein. The sample records around 500,000 distinct CDR3 sequences, 11% to 15% being singletons. Germline loops: CDR1 LGHDT, CDR2 YNNKEL (reference sequence). V trimming: 5 bases; J trimming: 5 bases; junction bases outside the gene matches: 1. This CDR3 spans 13 amino acids. This clonotype was recorded many times. Its target is unknown. The sample also formed part of further work on yellow fever vaccine responses in identical twins.

The clonotype originates from a woman under 30 in good health. The chain uses TRBV3-1 and TRBJ2-1, with TRBD1 matching 9 bases. Sequenced sample: CD4+ T cells sorted from blood. The DNA for the CDR3 is TGTGCCAGCAGCAGGGACAGGGACAATGAGCAGTTCTTC. This gives the protein CASSRDRDNEQFF.